These 24 T cell receptor beta chains were sequenced from one sample in a study of cytomegalovirus exposure and HLA in healthy donors. Assay: immunoSEQ multiplex PCR; the TCRdb copy retains only in-frame clones and omits some. Among under 250,000 clones listed, around 86% were seen once. Material for sequencing was PBMCs. Receptor source: a young woman in good health and CMV-seropositive.

This clone showed up just a few times. The V gene is TRBV10-3, the J gene TRBJ1-1, with D unclear. The V and J ends lost 3 bases and 1 base respectively, with 12 bases between them. Germline CDR1 is ENHRY and CDR2 is SYGVKD. The CDR3 runs 15 residues. The CDR3 loop is CAISDHLGENTEAFF. CDR3 bases: TGTGCCATCAGTGATCACTTGGGAGAGAACACTGAAGCTTTCTTT.

The chain links TRBV7-9 to TRBJ1-5, with D unresolved. CDR1 and CDR2 (germline): SEHNR, FQNEAQ (reference sequence). V gave up 3 bases and J gave up 7 bases, with 13 bases separating them. The CDR3 is 14 amino acids. The CDR3 DNA follows: TGTGCCAGCAGCTTCGGCGGAGATGGGCAGCCCCAGCATTTT. Translated: CASSFGGDGQPQHF.

CDR3 in DNA: TGCGCCAGCAGCTTGGCTAATAGCGGGAGGGATACGCAGTATTTT. It specifies CASSLANSGRDTQYF. V gene TRBV5-1 combines with J gene TRBJ2-3, with 10 bases fitting TRBD2. This CDR3 has 15 residues. Looked up from germline, CDR1 is SGHRS and CDR2 is YFSETQ. The V segment lost 0 bases and the J segment 6 bases; nucleotides outside the gene matches: 4.

The J gene is TRBJ1-4, the V gene TRBV13, with no clear D. CDR1 PRHDT and CDR2 FYEKMQ come from the germline V gene (reference sequence). The CDR3 is made up of 18 amino acids. The V end lost 1 base, the J end lost 8 bases, and 23 bases lay between the germline ends. The CDR3 here is CASSLEPPGWGRGEKLFF. The CDR3 coding sequence is TGTGCCAGCAGCTTAGAACCCCCGGGCTGGGGTCGGGGAGAAAAACTGTTTTTT.

This clone came up once. This chain joins TRBV6-6 and TRBJ2-7; 9 bases map to TRBD1. Germline CDR1 and CDR2: MNHNY and SVGAGI (reference sequence). CDR3 length: 15 amino acids. V trimming: 6 bases; J trimming: 6 bases; junction bases outside the gene matches: 12. The CDR3 nucleotides are TGTGCCAGCAGGCCGCCCGGGACAGGGTCTCCCGAGCAGTACTTC. Protein: CASRPPGTGSPEQYF.

The rearrangement joins TRBV5-1 to TRBJ2-7; maybe TRBD1 (6 bases). The end of the DNA is better explained by TRBJ2-5, so the J call may be wrong. Germline V gene lookup returns CDR1 SGHRS and CDR2 YFSETQ. The CDR3 spans 14 residues. CDR3 sequence reads: CASSPGQKQETQYF. The DNA of the CDR3 is TGCGCCAGCAGCCCTGGACAGAAGCAAGAGACCCAGTACTTC.

The chain carries TRBV27 and TRBJ1-2; TRBD1 is a possible D gene (6 bases). CDR1 and CDR2 (germline): MNHEY, SMNVEV (reference sequence). Trimming removed 6 bases at V and 8 bases at J, with 16 bases between. The CDR3 has 13 amino acids. The CDR3 DNA follows: TGTGCCAGCAGCTCGGGACACCAGGGAGGCTACACCTTC. It specifies CASSSGHQGGYTF.

The rearrangement uses TRBV2 and TRBJ2-1; TRBD2 matches at 9 bases. Germline CDR1 reads SNHLY; CDR2 reads FYNNEI. CDR3 length: 14 residues. With V trimmed by 7 bases and J by 1 base, 2 bases remained unmatched. CDR3 DNA sequence: TGTGCCAGCACGAGCGGGAGGTCCTACAATGAGCAGTTCTTC. Encoded protein: CASTSGRSYNEQFF.

The J gene is TRBJ2-7, the V gene TRBV28; TRBD1 might be the D (5 bases). The ends were cut back, 5 bases at V and 0 bases at J, with 14 bases in the middle. The CDR3 consists of 15 residues. Germline V lookup: CDR1 MDHEN, CDR2 SYDVKM. CDR3 protein: CASSPSTGSSYEQYF. The CDR3, as DNA: TGTGCCAGCAGTCCCTCAACAGGTTCCTCCTACGAGCAGTACTTC.

This clone was detected only once. This rearrangement joins TRBV19 to TRBJ2-3, with 8 positions matching TRBD2. V dropped 0 bases and J dropped 3; count of bases not matched to a gene: 2. This CDR3 comprises 15 residues. CDR1 is LNHDA and CDR2 is SQIVND in the germline V gene (reference sequence). The CDR3 bases are TGTGCCAGTAGTATAGACGGGACTAGAACAGATACGCAGTATTTT. It codes for CASSIDGTRTDTQYF.

V usage is TRBV28 and J usage is TRBJ1-2; TRBD1 agrees at 7 bases. The V segment lost 5 bases and the J segment 4 bases; nucleotides outside the gene matches: 13. There are 16 residues in the CDR3. Germline values: CDR1 MDHEN, CDR2 SYDVKM. The CDR3, as DNA: TGTGCCAGCAGTGCTAGGACAGGACCAAAAGGCTATGGCTACACCTTC. It is translated as CASSARTGPKGYGYTF.

This clone was recorded once. This chain links TRBV27 with TRBJ2-3; 11 positions agree with TRBD2. The V and J ends lost 5 bases and 6 bases, in that order; junction bases with no gene match: 7. Germline V gene sequence: CDR1 MNHEY, CDR2 SMNVEV (reference sequence). The CDR3 is 15 residues long. The CDR3 DNA reads as TGTGCCAGCAGTGCGACTAGCGGGATTCGGGATACGCAGTATTTT. It translates to CASSATSGIRDTQYF.

The chain joins TRBV27 to TRBJ2-7; 9 positions match TRBD2. This CDR3 has 14 amino acids. Trimming cost V 5 bases and J 1 base; bases outside gene matches: 3. Germline values: CDR1 MNHEY, CDR2 SMNVEV (reference sequence). The DNA for the CDR3 is TGTGCCAGCAGTGGAGCGGGAGGATCCTACGAGCAGTACTTC. It specifies CASSGAGGSYEQYF.

V gene TRBV5-1 combines with J gene TRBJ2-1, with 15 nucleotides matching TRBD2. The CDR3 is made up of 17 amino acids. V trimming: 4 bases; J trimming: 9 bases; junction bases outside the gene matches: 11. CDR1 is SGHRS and CDR2 is YFSETQ in the germline V gene. CDR3 sequence reads: CASSGGTSGRRLAEQFF. The DNA for the CDR3 is TGCGCCAGCAGCGGGGGGACTAGCGGGAGGAGGCTAGCTGAGCAGTTCTTC.

This chain joins TRBV27 and TRBJ2-7; 10 bases align to TRBD2. CDR1 is MNHEY, CDR2 SMNVEV, per germline (reference sequence). This CDR3 is 14 amino acids long. Unmatched junction bases numbered 7, after V lost 7 bases and J lost 4 bases. The CDR3 reads CASKGTSEVYEQYF. CDR3 sequence (DNA): TGTGCCAGCAAAGGGACTAGCGAGGTTTACGAGCAGTACTTC.

The chain combines TRBV29-1 with TRBJ1-1; TRBD1 is a possible D gene (6 bases). The V end lost 4 bases, the J end lost 2 bases, and 14 bases lay between the germline ends. The CDR3 length is 14 residues. The germline V gene encodes CDR1 SQVTM and CDR2 ANQGSEA. The CDR3 loop is CSVGVYRDNTEAFF. CDR3 nucleotide sequence: TGCAGCGTTGGGGTGTACAGGGACAACACTGAAGCTTTCTTT.

The DNA for the CDR3 is TGTGCCAGCAGTTTATCTGGGACGGGGAGGAACTATGGCTACACCTTC. Amino acids: CASSLSGTGRNYGYTF. The chain joins TRBV27 to TRBJ1-2, with D perhaps matching TRBD1 (5 bases). Trimming removed 0 bases from V and 2 bases from J, with 13 bases in between. CDR1 is MNHEY, CDR2 SMNVEV, per germline (reference sequence). The CDR3 runs 16 residues.

CDR3 in DNA: TGTGCCAGCAGTTTTCAGTTTAGTCTAGCGGGCATACAAGAGACCCAGTACTTC. Its translation: CASSFQFSLAGIQETQYF. The rearrangement uses TRBV27 and TRBJ2-5, with TRBD2 identical over 8 bases. Germline assignment: CDR1 MNHEY and CDR2 SMNVEV (reference sequence). The CDR3 runs 18 residues. J was trimmed by 2 bases and V by 3 bases; bases with no gene match: 14.

V gene TRBV7-9 combines with J gene TRBJ2-5; D is uncertain. Trimming pared 5 bases from V and 1 base from J, leaving 8 bases between. This CDR3 spans 13 amino acids. Per the germline V gene, CDR1 is SEHNR and CDR2 is FQNEAQ (reference sequence). CDR3 DNA: TGTGCCAGCAGCCTAAATACCCAAGAGACCCAGTACTTC. This sequence encodes CASSLNTQETQYF.

V usage is TRBV9 and J usage is TRBJ2-2, with 12 bases that match TRBD2. This CDR3 region has 16 residues. Germline V gives CDR1 SGDLS, CDR2 YYNGEE. Trimming removed 4 bases from V and 0 bases from J; junction bases left unmatched: 1. The CDR3 DNA sequence: TGTGCCAGCAGCCGGACTAGCGGGACGAACACCGGGGAGCTGTTTTTT. As protein: CASSRTSGTNTGELFF.

The rearrangement uses TRBV10-3 and TRBJ2-7; 12 bases are shared with TRBD2. With V trimmed by 3 bases and J by 4 bases, 13 bases remained unmatched. The germline gives CDR1 ENHRY, CDR2 SYGVKD. The CDR3 is made up of 18 amino acids. The CDR3 nucleotides read TGTGCCATCAGTGAAGGGCTAGCGGGAGGGCCGGGTATATACGAGCAGTACTTC. Encoded protein: CAISEGLAGGPGIYEQYF.

The chain carries TRBV27 and TRBJ1-1; the D is unclear. Trimming removed 1 base at V and 1 base at J, with 7 bases between. Germline CDR1 MNHEY, CDR2 SMNVEV (reference sequence). The CDR3 length is 14 residues. The CDR3 DNA sequence: TGTGCCAGCAGTTTATGGGCAGGGAACACTGAAGCTTTCTTT. Translated, it gives CASSLWAGNTEAFF.

This rearrangement joins TRBV28 to TRBJ2-7, with a weak D call TRBD1 (6 bases). CDR1 and CDR2 (germline): MDHEN, SYDVKM. This CDR3 has 14 residues. Trimming took off 7 bases at V and 1 base at J, with 14 bases between the two ends. For the CDR3, the DNA is TGTGCCAGCACTCCCCCCGGACAGTCCTACGAGCAGTACTTC. This sequence encodes CASTPPGQSYEQYF.

The gene calls are TRBV28 and TRBJ1-5; maybe TRBD1 (5 bases). Per the germline V gene, CDR1 is MDHEN and CDR2 is SYDVKM. Trimming shortened V by 2 bases and J by 0 bases, and 11 bases separated the two germline ends. There are 16 residues in the CDR3. CDR3 in DNA: TGTGCCAGCAGTTTACCCAGGGTTTATAGCAATCAGCCCCAGCATTTT. Residues: CASSLPRVYSNQPQHF.